Below, 20 T cell receptor beta chains from the same sample are listed, as sequenced in a study of blood T cell repertoires in COVID-19. This table comes from immunoSEQ multiplex PCR, and its TCRdb copy is limited to in-frame clones, with some not included. This sample has about 39,000 clones, with approximately 85% found just once. The sample consisted of peripheral blood. These receptors were obtained from a man aged 55 to 70 with acute or convalescent COVID-19.

V and J are TRBV6-6 and TRBJ2-3; 7 nucleotides match TRBD1. Germline assignment: CDR1 MNHNY and CDR2 SVGAGI (reference sequence). Losses at the gene ends were 5 bases for V and 0 bases for J; bases not matched to a gene: 11. This CDR3 has 17 residues. This CDR3 is CASSLVGGGTSTDTQYF. In DNA, the CDR3 is TGTGCCAGCAGTCTAGTAGGGGGCGGCACTAGCACAGATACGCAGTATTTT.

The chain recombines TRBV4-3 with TRBJ1-1, with unresolved D. The CDR3 extends over 16 amino acids. CDR1 LGHNA and CDR2 YSLEER come from the germline V gene. V was clipped by 0 bases and J by 5 bases, with 16 bases between them. The DNA for the CDR3 is TGCGCCAGCAGCCAAGATGCCCTCATGGGCGGGACTGAAGCTTTCTTT. It translates to CASSQDALMGGTEAFF.

V usage is TRBV30 and J usage is TRBJ2-7, with D perhaps TRBD2 (6 bases). Between the trimmed V and J ends, which lost 1 base and 3 bases, there was a span of 19 bases. The CDR3 sequence is 16 residues long. CDR1 is GTSNPN and CDR2 is SVGIG in the germline V gene (reference sequence). CDR3 in amino acids: CAWSDKSGSRFYEQYF. The CDR3 DNA reads as TGTGCCTGGAGTGACAAAAGCGGGTCGCGCTTCTACGAGCAGTACTTC.

A single count supports this clone. The rearrangement links TRBV6-5 to TRBJ1-1, with TRBD1 as a possible D gene (5 bases). Trimming pared 3 bases from V and 4 bases from J, leaving 12 bases between. The CDR3 is made up of 14 amino acids. Germline CDR1 MNHEY, CDR2 SVGAGI. CDR3 nucleotides: TGTGCCAGCAGTTATCAGGGTCCCCCCACTGAAGCTTTCTTT. It translates to CASSYQGPPTEAFF.

V is TRBV2 and J is TRBJ2-7; a weak D match, TRBD1 (5 bases). In germline, CDR1 is SNHLY, CDR2 FYNNEI. The CDR3 is made up of 16 amino acids. V shed 0 bases and J shed 3 bases, with 15 bases lying between them. This chain's CDR3 is CASSEAETARDYEQYF. CDR3 sequence (DNA): TGTGCCAGCAGTGAAGCAGAGACAGCCAGGGACTACGAGCAGTACTTC.

The V gene is TRBV5-6, the J gene TRBJ2-3; 10 nucleotides line up with TRBD1. Germline V gene lookup returns CDR1 SGHDT and CDR2 YYEEEE. V was pared by 0 bases and J by 2 bases, with 6 bases of the junction left unmatched. The CDR3 has 17 amino acids. CDR3 bases: TGTGCCAGCAGCTTGGCGACCGGGACAGGGGTCACAGATACGCAGTATTTT. Translation: CASSLATGTGVTDTQYF.

The V call is TRBV5-1, the J call TRBJ2-2, with 7 bases identical to TRBD1. The CDR3 runs to 16 residues. The trim removed 3 bases at V and 0 bases at J, leaving 5 bases unmatched. The germline V gene encodes CDR1 SGHRS and CDR2 YFSETQ. The CDR3, as DNA: TGCGCCAGCAGCTCGACAGGGAGTCCGAACACCGGGGAGCTGTTTTTT. Its translation is CASSSTGSPNTGELFF.

The chain combines TRBV9 with TRBJ2-5, with a weak D call TRBD2 (5 bases). Trimming shortened V by 0 bases and J by 9 bases, and 9 bases separated the two germline ends. The CDR3 loop spans 12 amino acids. The V gene's germline CDR1 is SGDLS and CDR2 YYNGEE. The DNA for the CDR3 is TGTGCCAGCAGCGTAGAAGGAGGCCCCCAGTACTTC. Its protein product is CASSVEGGPQYF. Full variable domain (missing parts from reference TRBV9 and TRBJ2-5): DSGVTQTPKHLITATGQRVTLRCSPRSGDLSVYWYQQSLDQGLQFLIQYYNGEERAKGNILERFSAQQFPDLHSELNLSSLELGDSALYFCASSVEGGPQYFGPGTRLLVL.

This clone appeared once. The rearrangement joins TRBV13 to TRBJ1-4, with D possibly TRBD1 on 6 matching bases. The germline CDR1 and CDR2 sequences are PRHDT and FYEKMQ (reference sequence). CDR3 length: 14 residues. Deletions cut 5 bases from V and 7 bases from J, with 14 bases between. The CDR3 bases are TGTGCCAGCAGCGCTCCCGGGGGGCGTGAAAAACTGTTTTTT. Its translation: CASSAPGGREKLFF. Full variable domain (missing parts from reference TRBV13 and TRBJ1-4): AAGVIQSPRHLIKEKRETATLKCYPIPRHDTVYWYQQGPGQDPQFLISFYEKMQSDKGSIPDRFSAQQFSDYHSELNMSSLELGDSALYFCASSAPGGREKLFFGSGTQLSVL.

This rearrangement joins TRBV29-1 to TRBJ2-3; 9 bases are a match to TRBD2. The length of the CDR3 is 14 residues. The trim removed 6 bases at V and 5 bases at J, leaving 9 bases unmatched. Looked up from germline, CDR1 is SQVTM and CDR2 is ANQGSEA. CDR3 coding DNA: TGCAGCGTCGAACGAGCGGGAGGTGTAGATACGCAGTATTTT. Translating it yields CSVERAGGVDTQYF.

The V and J genes are TRBV28 and TRBJ2-6, with D unclear. The CDR3 has 15 residues. Germline V gene lookup returns CDR1 MDHEN and CDR2 SYDVKM. V was shortened by 2 bases and J by 0 bases, with 5 bases between the two germline ends. CDR3 sequence (DNA): TGTGCCAGCAGTTTAGCCGGCTCTGGGGCCAACGTCCTGACTTTC. Its protein product is CASSLAGSGANVLTF.

This chain uses TRBV5-1 with TRBJ2-1; possible D gene TRBD1, 6 bases. V lost 2 bases to trimming and J lost 5 bases, with 11 bases between them. Germline V lookup: CDR1 SGHRS, CDR2 YFSETQ. The length of the CDR3 is 14 residues. The CDR3 is CASSLGQLNNEQFF. In DNA form, the CDR3 reads TGCGCCAGCAGCTTAGGACAGTTAAACAATGAGCAGTTCTTC.

The J gene is TRBJ1-6, the V gene TRBV5-6; 7 nucleotides match TRBD1. This CDR3 has 14 amino acids. V shed 3 bases, J shed 7 bases, and the junction held 4 bases outside the gene matches. CDR1 is SGHDT, CDR2 YYEEEE, per germline. CDR3: CASSYRDRNSPLHF. The DNA of the CDR3 is TGTGCCAGCAGCTACCGGGACAGAAATTCACCCCTCCACTTT.

This clone was counted a single time. This chain joins TRBV30 and TRBJ1-2; TRBD1 might be the D (6 bases). The CDR3 contains 14 residues. CDR1 is GTSNPN, CDR2 SVGIG, per germline (reference sequence). The V and J ends lost 1 base and 2 bases respectively, with 11 bases between them. The CDR3 DNA follows: TGTGCCTGGAGTGGCAGGGGACAAAACTATGGCTACACCTTC. Encoded protein: CAWSGRGQNYGYTF.

This clone was recorded once. This chain connects TRBV18 to TRBJ2-7, with a tentative D call TRBD2 (7 bases). Germline CDR1 and CDR2: KGHSH and LQKENI. With 6 bases removed from V and 4 bases from J, the gap between germline ends came to 16 bases. The CDR3 has 14 residues. The DNA of the CDR3 is TGTGCCAGCTCCCCCTCCGGGGGGCTTTACGAGCAGTACTTC. Protein product: CASSPSGGLYEQYF.

The gene calls are TRBV3-1 (or the pseudogene TRBV3-2) and TRBJ2-3; the match to TRBD1 covers 8 bases. Germline trimming cut 9 bases from V and 3 bases from J; bases unmatched to any gene: 14. In germline, CDR1 is LGHDT, CDR2 YNNKEL (reference sequence). This CDR3 has 16 amino acids. CDR3: CASSGPTGGRTDTQYF. CDR3 DNA: TGTGCCAGTTCGGGCCCCACAGGGGGGAGAACAGATACGCAGTATTTT.

This CDR3 is CAISESILAGGGEQYF. The CDR3 bases are TGTGCCATCAGTGAGTCGATCCTAGCGGGAGGTGGAGAGCAGTACTTC. The gene calls are TRBV10-3 and TRBJ2-7; 11 bases line up with TRBD2. The J segment lost 7 bases and the V segment lost 0 bases, leaving 8 bases of the junction unmatched. This CDR3 has 16 amino acids. The germline V gene encodes CDR1 ENHRY and CDR2 SYGVKD.

V gene TRBV5-1 combines with J gene TRBJ2-3; a weak D match, TRBD2 (5 bases). The CDR3 consists of 15 residues. Trimming shortened V by 0 bases and J by 2 bases, and 10 bases separated the two germline ends. The germline CDR1 and CDR2 sequences are SGHRS and YFSETQ. CDR3 coding DNA: TGCGCCAGCAGCTTGGGGGGAGTGCCCACAGATACGCAGTATTTT. It is translated as CASSLGGVPTDTQYF.

Note on this clone: Mismatch with germline at one junction end may stem from a read error. The chain links TRBV15 to TRBJ1-5; D perhaps matches TRBD1 (5 bases). Germline lookup yields CDR1 LNHNV and CDR2 YYDKDF (reference sequence). The CDR3 is 16 amino acids. The CDR3, as DNA: TGTGCCACCAGGAGAGCGGGGGGGATGGGCAATCAGCCCCAGCATTTT. Protein product: CATRRAGGMGNQPQHF.

The rearrangement links TRBV7-2 to TRBJ2-7; the match to TRBD2 covers 13 bases. Germline assignment: CDR1 SGHTA and CDR2 FQGNSA. Unmatched junction bases numbered 4, after V lost 0 bases and J lost 5 bases. This CDR3 has 16 residues. For the CDR3, the DNA is TGTGCCAGCAGCTTAGCGGGGACTAGCGGGAAAAACGAGCAGTACTTC. Residues: CASSLAGTSGKNEQYF.